A single sample gave rise to the 21 T cell receptor beta chains below, sequenced in a study of PD-L1 blockade in urothelial cancer. Method: immunoSEQ multiplex PCR; TCRdb's copy keeps in-frame clones and lacks some. The table records some 53,000 clones, 60% to 80% of them present only once. The sequenced sample was PBMCs, obtained around atezolizumab (anti-PD-L1) treatment. These receptors were taken from a man between 65 and 79 years old with urothelial cancer.

The chain links TRBV7-8 to TRBJ2-7; 10 bases are shared with TRBD1. The CDR3 runs to 15 residues. Germline CDR1 SGHVS, CDR2 FQNEAQ. V trimming: 3 bases; J trimming: 0 bases; junction bases outside the gene matches: 2. CDR3 nucleotides: TGTGCCAGCAGCTTTGGGACAGGGGTCTCCTACGAGCAGTACTTC. The encoded protein is CASSFGTGVSYEQYF. The full variable domain, in which reference TRBV7-8 and TRBJ2-7 provide the parts outside the CDR3, is GAGVSQSPRYKVAKRGQDVALRCDPISGHVSLFWYQQALGQGPEFLTYFQNEAQLDKSGLPSDRFFAERPEGSVSTLKIQRTQQEDSAVYLCASSFGTGVSYEQYFGPGTRLTVT.

In DNA form, the CDR3 reads TGTGCCAGCGAGGGAGGACAGGGTTCTTCTGGGGCCAACGTCCTGACTTTC. This translates into CASEGGQGSSGANVLTF. V is TRBV7-9 and J is TRBJ2-6, with TRBD1 identical over 8 bases. Trimming removed 8 bases from V and 1 base from J; junction bases left unmatched: 10. In germline, CDR1 is SEHNR, CDR2 FQNEAQ (reference sequence). The CDR3 spans 17 residues. Looking up the rest from reference TRBV7-9 and TRBJ2-6 gives the full variable domain: DTGVSQNPRHKITKRGQNVTFRCDPISEHNRLYWYRQTLGQGPEFLTYFQNEAQLEKSRLLSDRFSAERPKGSFSTLEIQRTEQGDSAMYLCASEGGQGSSGANVLTFGAGSRLTVL.

To note about this clone: The sample contains more than one DNA sequence encoding this CDR3. This CDR3 reads CASSLSGGNTEAFF. The CDR3 bases are TGCGCCAGCAGCTTGAGCGGGGGGAACACTGAAGCTTTCTTT. This chain joins TRBV5-1 and TRBJ1-1; TRBD1 is a possible D gene (5 bases). V was clipped by 1 base and J by 1 base, with 8 bases between them. There are 14 residues in the CDR3. Germline V gene lookup returns CDR1 SGHRS and CDR2 YFSETQ.

DNA of the CDR3: TGCGCCAGCAGCCCCGGCAGGGGTGCTAATGAAAAACTGTTTTTT. This translates into CASSPGRGANEKLFF. J is TRBJ1-4 and V is TRBV4-3; D is possibly TRBD1 (6 bases). Deletions cut 4 bases from V and 3 bases from J, with 12 bases between. The CDR3 is 15 amino acids. Germline V gene lookup returns CDR1 LGHNA and CDR2 YSLEER.

The chain has TRBV19 and TRBJ1-5; no definite D call. Germline assignment: CDR1 LNHDA and CDR2 SQIVND (reference sequence). The CDR3 extends over 16 amino acids. V was shortened by 1 base and J by 4 bases, with 14 bases between the two germline ends. The CDR3 is CASSIVYKEPNQPQHF. In DNA form, the CDR3 reads TGTGCCAGTAGTATAGTATACAAGGAGCCAAATCAGCCCCAGCATTTT.

This clone was recorded once. The chain has TRBV9 and TRBJ2-2; TRBD1 might be the D (5 bases). V gave up 0 bases and J gave up 2 bases, with 8 bases separating them. Germline CDR1 is SGDLS and CDR2 is YYNGEE. The CDR3 covers 15 residues. The CDR3 sequence: CASSVGGANTGELFF. CDR3 DNA sequence: TGTGCCAGCAGCGTAGGTGGGGCCAACACCGGGGAGCTGTTTTTT.

The chain uses TRBV4-2 and TRBJ2-2; the match to TRBD1 covers 7 bases. Trimming removed 3 bases from V and 1 base from J; junction bases left unmatched: 2. Germline CDR1 reads LGHNA; CDR2 reads YNFKEQ. This CDR3 spans 15 amino acids. The CDR3 spells CASSHYRGNTGELFF. The CDR3 DNA follows: TGTGCCAGCAGCCACTACAGGGGGAACACCGGGGAGCTGTTTTTT.

The chain combines TRBV5-6 with TRBJ2-7, with 12 positions matching TRBD1. The CDR3 is made up of 14 amino acids. V shed 3 bases, J shed 6 bases, and the junction held 4 bases outside the gene matches. Germline V gene lookup returns CDR1 SGHDT and CDR2 YYEEEE. As DNA, the CDR3 is TGTGCCAGCAGCTGGGACAGGGGGCTGGGCGAGCAGTACTTC. It yields the protein CASSWDRGLGEQYF.

The chain is built from TRBV5-5 and TRBJ2-2; 7 positions agree with TRBD1. This CDR3 contains 14 residues. The J segment lost 0 bases and the V segment lost 6 bases, leaving 2 bases of the junction unmatched. Germline-derived CDR1 and CDR2 are SGHKS and YYEKEE (reference sequence). CDR3 nucleotides: TGTGCCAGCACCGGGACAGCGAACACCGGGGAGCTGTTTTTT. Protein product: CASTGTANTGELFF.

This chain uses TRBV9 with TRBJ2-5, with 7 bases identical to TRBD2. Germline CDR1 and CDR2: SGDLS and YYNGEE. This CDR3 contains 13 residues. Trimming at V came to 3 bases and at J to 8 bases, leaving 7 bases not matched to a gene. This chain's CDR3 is CASSAGLPNTQYF. CDR3 nucleotide sequence: TGTGCCAGCAGCGCGGGACTACCAAACACCCAGTACTTC.

The V and J genes are TRBV7-2 and TRBJ2-7; 7 bases align to TRBD2. This CDR3 has 17 residues. Germline-derived CDR1 and CDR2 are SGHTA and FQGNSA. V shed 1 base and J 0 bases; nucleotides not matched to a gene: 9. CDR3 DNA sequence: TGTGCCAGCAGCTTAGGGGCTAGCGGAGGGAGCTCCTACGAGCAGTACTTC. It codes for CASSLGASGGSSYEQYF.

The rearrangement joins TRBV11-2 to TRBJ2-7, with D possibly being TRBD2 (5 bases). V lost 6 bases and J 2 bases, leaving 11 bases between the germline ends. The CDR3 has 13 residues. Looked up from germline, CDR1 is SGHAT and CDR2 is FQNNGV. CDR3 nucleotides: TGTGCCAGCAGTCGAAGCGGTACCTACGAGCAGTACTTC. It encodes CASSRSGTYEQYF.

V usage is TRBV4-2 and J usage is TRBJ2-3; TRBD1 matches at 12 bases. The V segment lost 0 bases and the J segment 0 bases; nucleotides outside the gene matches: 4. The germline V gene encodes CDR1 LGHNA and CDR2 YNFKEQ. This CDR3 spans 18 amino acids. In DNA form, the CDR3 reads TGTGCCAGCAGCCAAGATCGGGGACAGGGGGCGAGCACAGATACGCAGTATTTT. Translation: CASSQDRGQGASTDTQYF.

This rearrangement joins TRBV9 to TRBJ2-1, with D possibly being TRBD2 (6 bases). Deletions cut 0 bases from V and 3 bases from J, with 13 bases between. Looked up from germline, CDR1 is SGDLS and CDR2 is YYNGEE. The CDR3 covers 16 residues. The CDR3 region has the DNA TGTGCCAGCAGCGTAGGGGACTCATTCTTCTACAATGAGCAGTTCTTC. It specifies CASSVGDSFFYNEQFF.

The genes are TRBV7-2 and TRBJ2-5; D call uncertain. Trimming took 1 base from V and 3 from J, leaving 12 bases between them. The CDR3 length is 15 residues. Looked up from germline, CDR1 is SGHTA and CDR2 is FQGNSA. CDR3 in DNA: TGTGCCAGCAGCTTAGTTTACGGCAGGAAAGAGACCCAGTACTTC. Its translation: CASSLVYGRKETQYF.

This chain links TRBV2 with TRBJ1-1; D gene ambiguous. Trimming pared 6 bases from V and 4 bases from J, leaving 15 bases between. The CDR3 spans 14 residues. Germline V gene lookup returns CDR1 SNHLY and CDR2 FYNNEI. The CDR3: CASRDDTLVTEAFF. CDR3 DNA: TGTGCCAGCAGGGATGACACCTTGGTCACTGAAGCTTTCTTT.

This chain connects TRBV4-1 to TRBJ2-2; weak D call: TRBD2 (5 bases). Germline V gene data show CDR1 as MGHRA and CDR2 as YSYEKL. The CDR3 contains 16 residues. V dropped 0 bases and J dropped 4 bases, with 12 bases sitting between them. Here the CDR3 reads CASSQETGFGTGELFF. The CDR3 nucleotides read TGCGCCAGCAGCCAAGAAACGGGGTTTGGCACCGGGGAGCTGTTTTTT.

This chain uses TRBV5-5 with TRBJ2-2; D perhaps matches TRBD2 (7 bases). The CDR3 loop spans 15 amino acids. Per the germline V gene, CDR1 is SGHKS and CDR2 is YYEKEE (reference sequence). Trimming removed 0 bases at V and 5 bases at J, with 11 bases between. In nucleotides, the CDR3 is TGTGCCAGCAGCTTGGGCGGGGGCGTTACCGGGGAGCTGTTTTTT. Translated: CASSLGGGVTGELFF.

V gene TRBV7-9 combines with J gene TRBJ1-1; no clear D gene. Per the germline V gene, CDR1 is SEHNR and CDR2 is FQNEAQ (reference sequence). The ends were cut back, 5 bases at V and 11 bases at J, with 18 bases in the middle. The length of the CDR3 is 13 residues. The CDR3 DNA reads TGTGCCAGCAGCATGGACCGGGGTACGGCCGCTTTCTTT. This sequence encodes CASSMDRGTAAFF.

The chain employs TRBV14 and TRBJ1-3; D uncertain. The CDR3 is 14 residues long. Looked up from germline, CDR1 is SGHDN and CDR2 is FVKESK. V was cut by 7 bases and J by 0 bases, with 10 bases left in between. The CDR3 region is CASKRTYSGNTIYF. The CDR3 DNA follows: TGTGCCAGCAAAAGAACCTACTCTGGAAACACCATATATTTT.

This clone was counted a single time. The chain joins TRBV5-1 to TRBJ2-7; D is ambiguous. CDR1 and CDR2 from the germline V gene are SGHRS and YFSETQ. There are 13 residues in the CDR3. Trimming removed 0 bases from V and 4 bases from J, with 8 bases in between. The CDR3 sequence is CASSLAAGYEQYF. The CDR3 DNA reads TGCGCCAGCAGCTTGGCGGCCGGGTACGAGCAGTACTTC.